This passage covers 4 T cell receptor beta chains from one sample sequenced in a study of blood T cell repertoires in COVID-19. The method was immunoSEQ multiplex PCR; TCRdb's version includes in-frame clones alone and lacks a portion of them. The table lists approximately 260,000 clones, around 91% of them singletons. The specimen sequenced was peripheral blood. These TCRs come from an older woman with COVID-19, enrolled during active disease.

This rearrangement joins TRBV4-2 to TRBJ1-2; a weak D match, TRBD1 (6 bases). CDR1 and CDR2 from the germline V gene are LGHNA and YNFKEQ. The CDR3 runs to 19 residues. V lost 1 base and J 6 bases, leaving 27 bases between the germline ends. As DNA, the CDR3 is TGTGCCAGCAGCCAAGTAAGCCGTGGGGAAGGATTCAGGGGACATGGCTACACCTTC. Translating gives CASSQVSRGEGFRGHGYTF.

V is TRBV5-8 and J is TRBJ2-7, with D possibly matching TRBD1 (6 bases). The germline V gene encodes CDR1 SGHTS and CDR2 YDEGEE. V was pared by 5 bases and J by 3 bases, with 9 bases between. The CDR3 sequence is 12 residues long. The CDR3 nucleotides read TGTGCCAGCAGGCCGGACAGCTACGAGCAGTACTTC. Residues: CASRPDSYEQYF.

The gene calls are TRBV6-5 and TRBJ2-2; the match to TRBD2 covers 8 bases. The V and J ends lost 6 bases and 1 base, in that order; junction bases with no gene match: 4. The CDR3 sequence is 15 residues long. Germline values: CDR1 MNHEY, CDR2 SVGAGI. CDR3 bases: TGTGCCAGCAGCCCGGGGGGGGAGAACACCGGGGAGCTGTTTTTT. It is translated as CASSPGGENTGELFF.

This rearrangement joins TRBV19 to TRBJ1-1; possible D gene TRBD1, 5 bases. From germline, CDR1 is LNHDA and CDR2 SQIVND (reference sequence). Trimming cost V 1 base and J 6 bases, with 18 bases left between them. The CDR3 runs 16 residues. DNA for the CDR3: TGTGCCAGTAGTATAGGACTCAGGGTGACGGATCCTGAAGCTTTCTTT. Its protein product is CASSIGLRVTDPEAFF.